These 18 T cell receptor beta chains were all obtained from the same sample, sequenced in a study of CD8 T cells in Susac syndrome. Random hexamers were used to reverse transcribe an amount of about 0.45 to 1 ug RNA. TCRdb reprocessed the immunoSEQ multiplex PCR reads with MiXCR, giving one entry per CDR3 protein. In the table there are around 200,000 distinct CDR3 sequences, around 94% of which are singletons. The sequenced sample consisted of CD4+ T cells from PBMCs. The receptor set was obtained from a human donor with Susac syndrome.

This chain uses TRBV7-2 with TRBJ2-1, with 8 nucleotides matching TRBD2. Looked up from germline, CDR1 is SGHTA and CDR2 is FQGNSA. With V trimmed by 3 bases and J by 4 bases, 14 bases remained unmatched. The CDR3 has 18 amino acids. DNA of the CDR3: TGTGCCAGCAGCTTCGGGGGGGCTAGCGGCCCACCATACAATGAGCAGTTCTTC. Its protein product is CASSFGGASGPPYNEQFF.

This chain joins TRBV9 and TRBJ2-1; 9 bases are shared with TRBD2. Germline CDR1 and CDR2: SGDLS and YYNGEE. Trimming at V came to 0 bases and at J to 5 bases, leaving 6 bases not matched to a gene. This CDR3 contains 16 residues. CDR3 bases: TGTGCCAGCAGCGTAGGGCTGCGGGGGGGACACAATGAGCAGTTCTTC. It encodes CASSVGLRGGHNEQFF. The full variable domain, rest sourced from reference TRBV9 and TRBJ2-1, is DSGVTQTPKHLITATGQRVTLRCSPRSGDLSVYWYQQSLDQGLQFLIQYYNGEERAKGNILERFSAQQFPDLHSELNLSSLELGDSALYFCASSVGLRGGHNEQFFGPGTRLTVL.

The chain links TRBV20-1 to TRBJ2-3; 14 positions match TRBD2. The ends lost 6 bases at V and 5 bases at J; junction bases unmatched: 7. The CDR3 runs to 15 residues. Germline lookup yields CDR1 DFQATT and CDR2 SNEGSKA (reference sequence). The CDR3 is CSARLAGGPIDTQYF. CDR3 nucleotide sequence: TGCAGTGCCAGACTAGCGGGAGGGCCGATAGATACGCAGTATTTT.

The chain links TRBV27 to TRBJ2-2, with TRBD1 matching over 8 bases. J lost 9 bases, V lost 5 bases, and 14 bases had no gene match. Germline V gene lookup returns CDR1 MNHEY and CDR2 SMNVEV (reference sequence). This CDR3 comprises 16 residues. In nucleotides, the CDR3 is TGTGCCAGCAGTCGAGACAGGGGTGAAGGCTACCGGGAGCTGTTTTTT. Protein product: CASSRDRGEGYRELFF.

This clonotype occurred once. The chain combines TRBV12-3 or TRBV12-4 with TRBJ2-1, with 8 bases fitting TRBD2. V lost 5 bases and J lost 6; bases outside the gene matches: 9. There are 15 residues in the CDR3. The CDR3 bases are TGTGCCAGCAGTGCTCTAGCGGGTGAATTCAATGAGCAGTTCTTC. Encoded protein: CASSALAGEFNEQFF.

The V and J genes are TRBV20-1 and TRBJ1-2, with D tentatively TRBD1 (5 bases). The length of the CDR3 is 14 residues. Germline assignment: CDR1 DFQATT and CDR2 SNEGSKA (reference sequence). Trimming took 1 base from V and 5 from J, leaving 14 bases between them. The chain's CDR3 is CSARGHGTDYGYTF. The CDR3 DNA follows: TGCAGTGCTAGAGGCCACGGGACGGATTATGGCTACACCTTC.

V and J are TRBV5-4 and TRBJ1-6, with 7 bases fitting TRBD1. This CDR3 contains 15 residues. Unmatched junction bases numbered 6, after V lost 0 bases and J lost 9 bases. Germline loops: CDR1 SGHNT, CDR2 YYREEE (reference sequence). The CDR3 sequence: CASSLGGRGISPLHF. In DNA, the CDR3 is TGTGCCAGCAGCTTGGGGGGCAGGGGGATTTCACCCCTCCACTTT.

The chain employs TRBV3-1 and TRBJ2-5, with 12 bases lining up with TRBD2. Germline assignment: CDR1 LGHDT and CDR2 YNNKEL (reference sequence). The CDR3 loop spans 18 amino acids. V lost 5 bases to trimming and J lost 2 bases; unmatched junction nucleotides: 12. The CDR3 DNA follows: TGTGCCAGCAGCTCGGGACTAGCGGGCCGGGGAAGTCAAGAGACCCAGTACTTC. Translating it yields CASSSGLAGRGSQETQYF.

The chain has TRBV30 and TRBJ2-1; 11 positions agree with TRBD2. Germline V gene lookup returns CDR1 GTSNPN and CDR2 SVGIG (reference sequence). The junction had 11 bases not matched to a gene; V was cut back by 6 bases and J by 4 bases. The CDR3 is made up of 16 amino acids. The CDR3 loop reads CACLAGGLGRYNEQFF. The DNA for the CDR3 is TGTGCCTGCCTAGCGGGAGGCCTCGGCAGATACAATGAGCAGTTCTTC. Full variable domain (remainder filled in from reference TRBV30 and TRBJ2-1): SQTIHQWPATLVQPVGSPLSLECTVEGTSNPNLYWYRQAAGRGLQLLFYSVGIGQISSEVPQNLSASRPQDRQFILSSKKLLLSDSGFYLCACLAGGLGRYNEQFFGPGTRLTVL.

The genes are TRBV5-1 and TRBJ1-1, with D perhaps TRBD1 (5 bases). Trimming removed 0 bases at V and 4 bases at J, with 13 bases between. The V gene's germline CDR1 is SGHRS and CDR2 YFSETQ. The CDR3 is made up of 15 amino acids. The CDR3 is CASSLAGVEFTEAFF. The CDR3 bases are TGCGCCAGCAGCTTGGCGGGGGTAGAATTCACTGAAGCTTTCTTT.

This clonotype has only one observation. The J gene is TRBJ2-1, the V gene TRBV20-1; 11 nucleotides agree with TRBD2. Per germline, CDR1 DFQATT and CDR2 SNEGSKA (reference sequence). Trimming removed 3 bases from V and 0 bases from J; junction bases left unmatched: 4. CDR3 length: 16 amino acids. CDR3 region: CSARTSGAYSYNEQFF. CDR3 nucleotides: TGCAGTGCTAGGACTAGCGGGGCTTACTCCTACAATGAGCAGTTCTTC.

The chain is built from TRBV7-2 and TRBJ2-1; D remains unclear. CDR3 length equals 16 residues. Trimming pared 1 base from V and 8 bases from J, leaving 18 bases between. Per the germline V gene, CDR1 is SGHTA and CDR2 is FQGNSA. CDR3 sequence: CASSLVSSGNGDEQFF. For the CDR3, the DNA is TGTGCCAGCAGCTTAGTCTCGTCCGGTAATGGCGATGAGCAGTTCTTC.

This CDR3 is CASAAGRYTGELFF. CDR3 nucleotides: TGCGCCAGCGCGGCGGGGCGGTATACCGGGGAGCTGTTTTTT. The J gene is TRBJ2-2, the V gene TRBV10-2; a weak D match, TRBD2 (6 bases). Trimming removed 8 bases from V and 5 bases from J, with 15 bases in between. CDR3 length equals 14 residues. Germline loops: CDR1 WSHSY, CDR2 SAAADI.

The rearrangement uses TRBV18 and TRBJ2-1, with D perhaps matching TRBD1 (6 bases). The CDR3 length is 14 residues. CDR1 and CDR2 (germline): KGHSH, LQKENI. Deletions cut 3 bases from V and 9 bases from J, with 15 bases between. The CDR3 coding sequence is TGTGCCAGCTCACCGGGACAAGACCTGGGTGAGCAGTTCTTC. The encoded protein is CASSPGQDLGEQFF.

The CDR3 region is CASSIQGTYGYTF. The DNA of the CDR3 is TGTGCCAGCAGCATACAGGGGACCTATGGCTACACCTTC. This rearrangement joins TRBV12-3 or TRBV12-4 to TRBJ1-2, with 7 bases identical to TRBD1. V lost 6 bases to trimming and J lost 4 bases; unmatched junction nucleotides: 5. The CDR3 is made up of 13 amino acids.

The V gene is TRBV14, the J gene TRBJ2-3; no clear D. CDR1 is SGHDN and CDR2 is FVKESK in the germline V gene. V gave up 3 bases and J gave up 6 bases, with 4 bases separating them. The CDR3 sequence is 11 residues long. This chain's CDR3 is CASSQVDTQYF. The DNA for the CDR3 is TGTGCCAGCAGCCAGGTGGATACGCAGTATTTT.

This chain connects TRBV5-6 to TRBJ1-2; D unclear. The CDR3 has 13 amino acids. Per the germline V gene, CDR1 is SGHDT and CDR2 is YYEEEE. The germline V and J ends were trimmed by 1 base and 1 base, with 5 bases remaining between them. In DNA, the CDR3 is TGTGCCAGCAGCTTGAGTGTTAACTATGGCTACACCTTC. This encodes CASSLSVNYGYTF.

The chain couples TRBV6-5 to TRBJ1-1; D unclear. The V gene lost 2 bases and the J gene lost 1 base, with 8 bases spanning the gap. The CDR3 extends over 14 amino acids. Germline V gene data show CDR1 as MNHEY and CDR2 as SVGAGI. The CDR3: CASSYTNQNTEAFF. The CDR3 coding sequence is TGTGCCAGCAGTTACACCAACCAGAACACTGAAGCTTTCTTT.